Listed here is a single T cell receptor (beta chain). What it binds is unknown. The CDR3 is 17 amino acids. V shed 4 bases and J 0 bases; nucleotides not matched to a gene: 5. Germline V gene data show CDR1 as SGHVS and CDR2 as FQNEAQ. Researchers ran the PCR with 60 Vbeta and 13 Jbeta primers. This table comes from immunoSEQ multiplex PCR, and its TCRdb copy is limited to in-frame clones, with some not included. Altogether approximately 110,000 clones are present, around 70% being singletons, with the ten largest covering 4% to 5%. These data are taken from a study of cytomegalovirus exposure and HLA in healthy donors. Regarding the study as a whole: A later analysis found most CMV-associated TCR beta chains apparently HLA-restricted. Under in vitro conditions, a few CMV-associated chains were confirmed as specific for CMV antigens.

The clonotype originates from a woman aged 40 to 55 in good health and CMV-seropositive. The V and J genes are TRBV7-8 and TRBJ2-4; 11 bases agree with TRBD2. The sequencing sample was made of PBMCs. CDR3 sequence reads: CASSSQGLAGAKNIQYF. The DNA for the CDR3 is TGTGCCAGCAGCTCACAAGGACTAGCGGGAGCCAAAAACATTCAGTACTTC.